Below are 4 T cell receptor beta chains sequenced from a single sample in a study of cytomegalovirus exposure and HLA in healthy donors. Vbeta (60) and Jbeta (13) primers were used in the PCR. Method: immunoSEQ multiplex PCR; TCRdb's copy keeps in-frame clones and lacks some. Of about 160,000 clones in the sample, about 60% were seen once. The sample taken for sequencing was PBMCs. The receptor set was obtained from a woman aged 55-69 years in good health and CMV-seropositive.

The chain uses TRBV2 and TRBJ1-2; 8 nucleotides align to TRBD1. Germline V gives CDR1 SNHLY, CDR2 FYNNEI. J gave up 4 bases and V 4 bases, and 5 bases lay outside the gene matches. This CDR3 has 14 residues. The CDR3 DNA sequence: TGTGCCAGCAGTGGACAGGGGCCCTCCTATGGCTACACCTTC. Protein product: CASSGQGPSYGYTF.

The sample holds one count of this clone. The chain recombines TRBV16 with TRBJ1-1; D not resolved. The CDR3 has 15 amino acids. Germline CDR1 is KGHSY and CDR2 is FQNENV. V was cut by 0 bases and J by 5 bases, with 13 bases left in between. The CDR3 loop is CASSQSRASGTEAFF. For the CDR3, the DNA is TGTGCCAGCAGCCAATCGAGGGCCTCGGGGACTGAAGCTTTCTTT.

The chain uses TRBV19 and TRBJ2-3; 7 bases agree with TRBD1. The V segment lost 6 bases and the J segment 6 bases; nucleotides outside the gene matches: 9. This CDR3 is built from 14 residues. In germline, CDR1 is LNHDA, CDR2 SQIVND (reference sequence). The CDR3 region is CASRTTGTSDTQYF. The CDR3 DNA is TGTGCCAGTAGGACGACAGGGACGTCGGATACGCAGTATTTT.

In this sample, this clone turned up once. The chain is built from TRBV2 and TRBJ2-2, with D tentatively TRBD1 (6 bases). CDR1 and CDR2 from the germline V gene are SNHLY and FYNNEI. The CDR3 length is 16 residues. Between the trimmed V and J ends, which lost 1 base and 0 bases, there was a span of 9 bases. CDR3: CASSEVRTANTGELFF. DNA for the CDR3: TGTGCCAGCAGTGAAGTACGGACAGCGAACACCGGGGAGCTGTTTTTT.